The sequence of this T cell receptor beta chain was determined in a study of breast tumors, draining lymph nodes, adjacent tissues. Study-level findings and limits: The lymph node origin of tumor T cells was framed as consistent with a hypothesis, not demonstrated. Tumor TCR diversity was below lymph nodes but above nontumor tissue. Tumor and nontumor repertoires were significantly more similar in luminal-like than in basal-like breast cancer.

Samples came from axillary lymph nodes draining the breast cancer. This CDR3 has 13 residues. Deletions cut 5 bases from V and 4 bases from J, with 11 bases between. With regard to this clonotype: Its antigen is as yet unknown. A much larger clone lies a single base off, so this may be a read error.

TCRdb used MiXCR to reprocess the multiplex PCR reads, holding one entry per CDR3 protein. The table has roughly 120,000 distinct CDR3 sequences, just under 20% seen once. Source material: axillary lymph node tissue. This chain joins TRBV12-3 or TRBV12-4 and TRBJ1-2; D might be TRBD1 (5 bases). The receptor was isolated from a female donor with breast cancer. Some clones in this sample may be carry-over from other donors' samples. CDR3 nucleotides: TGTGCCAGCAGTCAAGAGGGGTTCTATGGCTACACCTTC. Translating gives CASSQEGFYGYTF.